These T cell receptor beta chains were read from a single sample in a study of cytomegalovirus exposure and HLA in healthy donors. This table comes from immunoSEQ multiplex PCR, and its TCRdb copy is limited to in-frame clones, with some not included. The table lists 60,000 to 85,000 clones, roughly 76% of them singletons. The sequenced sample consisted of PBMCs. These TCRs come from a male donor in good health and CMV-seropositive. Each CDR3 is given with its conserved first and last residue. A D gene is named only where the DNA matches it firmly. Expanded clones are given a class, and other clones once, few, many or no size at all.

D: TRBD1; V: TRBV27; size: -; J: TRBJ1-5; CDR3: CASSLYRTGQPQHF; DNA: TGTGCCAGCAGTCTCTATAGGACAGGTCAGCCCCAGCATTTT
D: TRBD2; V: TRBV11-2; size: -; J: TRBJ2-5; CDR3: CASSLGTSVRETQYF; DNA: TGTGCCAGCAGCCTAGGGACTAGCGTTAGAGAGACCCAGTACTTC
D: TRBD2; V: TRBV5-6; size: once; J: TRBJ2-1; CDR3: CASSPLGTSSGNEQFF; DNA: TGTGCCAGCAGCCCCCTGGGGACTAGTTCGGGCAATGAGCAGTTCTTC
D: -; V: TRBV9; size: -; J: TRBJ1-1; CDR3: CASSARTVKTEAFF; DNA: TGTGCCAGCAGCGCCCGGACAGTAAAGACTGAAGCTTTCTTT
D: -; V: TRBV11-3; size: -; J: TRBJ2-2; CDR3: CASSSRGGSTGELFF; DNA: TGTGCCAGCAGCTCCAGGGGAGGGAGCACCGGGGAGCTGTTTTTT
D: -; V: TRBV19; size: -; J: TRBJ1-1; CDR3: CASSNRGANTEAFF; DNA: TGTGCCAGTAGTAATAGGGGCGCGAACACTGAAGCTTTCTTT
D: -; V: TRBV4-1; size: -; J: TRBJ2-1; CDR3: CASSQEEFDEQFF; DNA: TGCGCCAGCAGCCAAGAAGAGTTCGATGAGCAGTTCTTC
D: -; V: TRBV5-1; size: -; J: TRBJ2-7; CDR3: CASNSGIGYEQYF; DNA: TGCGCCAGCAATAGCGGAATCGGGTACGAGCAGTACTTC
D: TRBD1; V: TRBV7-2; size: -; J: TRBJ2-7; CDR3: CASSNGQAGEQYF; DNA: TGTGCCAGCAGCAACGGACAGGCGGGCGAGCAGTACTTC
D: TRBD2; V: TRBV6-5; size: -; J: TRBJ2-7; CDR3: CASSYGAGGNYEQYF; DNA: TGTGCCAGCAGTTACGGCGCGGGAGGGAACTACGAGCAGTACTTC
D: TRBD1; V: TRBV28; size: -; J: TRBJ1-2; CDR3: CASVPTGALRGYTF; DNA: TGTGCCAGCGTACCCACAGGGGCCTTAAGAGGCTACACCTTC
D: -; V: TRBV7-3; size: -; J: TRBJ1-5; CDR3: CASSPTGTHSNQPQHF; DNA: TGTGCCAGCAGCCCGACCGGGACACATAGCAATCAGCCCCAGCATTTT
D: TRBD1; V: TRBV4-2; size: -; J: TRBJ2-7; CDR3: CASSPRQGPTYEQYF; DNA: TGTGCCAGCAGCCCACGACAGGGACCTACCTACGAGCAGTACTTC
D: TRBD2; V: TRBV7-9; size: -; J: TRBJ2-7; CDR3: CASSLDPAGVSYEQYF; DNA: TGTGCCAGCAGCTTAGATCCAGCGGGAGTGTCCTACGAGCAGTACTTC
D: -; V: TRBV18; size: -; J: TRBJ2-7; CDR3: CASSPGTTYEQYF; DNA: TGTGCCAGCTCACCTGGGACAACCTACGAGCAGTACTTC
D: -; V: TRBV30; size: once; J: TRBJ2-7; CDR3: CAWSVRQGSGAEQYF; DNA: TGTGCCTGGAGTGTACGACAGGGTTCGGGAGCCGAGCAGTACTTC
D: -; V: TRBV7-9; size: once; J: TRBJ2-1; CDR3: CASSLTSLYNEQFF; DNA: TGTGCCAGCAGCTTAACTAGCCTGTACAATGAGCAGTTCTTC
D: TRBD1; V: TRBV4-1; size: -; J: TRBJ2-3; CDR3: CASSRPTGVTPYF; DNA: TGCGCCAGCAGCCGCCCGACAGGGGTTACTCCGTATTTT
D: TRBD2; V: TRBV5-8; size: few; J: TRBJ2-5; CDR3: CASSLVTSGHAETQYF; DNA: TGTGCCAGCAGCTTGGTTACTAGCGGGCATGCAGAGACCCAGTACTTC
D: TRBD1; V: TRBV7-2; size: -; J: TRBJ1-6; CDR3: CASSARQGLPLHF; DNA: TGTGCCAGCAGCGCACGACAGGGTTTACCCCTCCACTTT
D: TRBD1; V: TRBV4-1; size: -; J: TRBJ1-2; CDR3: CASSQDSGGYGYTF; DNA: TGCGCCAGCAGCCAAGATTCAGGGGGCTATGGCTACACCTTC
D: TRBD1; V: TRBV28; size: few; J: TRBJ2-7; CDR3: CASSSGGRGSQGKSYEQYF; DNA: TGTGCCAGCAGTTCAGGGGGAAGGGGCTCACAGGGGAAATCCTACGAGCAGTACTTC
D: -; V: TRBV7-8; size: -; J: TRBJ2-1; CDR3: CASSLTAGNYNEQFF; DNA: TGTGCCAGCAGCTTAACGGCAGGGAACTACAATGAGCAGTTCTTC
D: -; V: TRBV29-1; size: -; J: TRBJ1-2; CDR3: CSVVQGGNYGYTF; DNA: TGCAGCGTTGTACAGGGAGGGAACTATGGCTACACCTTC
D: -; V: TRBV15; size: -; J: TRBJ2-7; CDR3: CATSNFGQTNEQYF; DNA: TGTGCCACCAGCAATTTCGGACAGACCAACGAGCAGTACTTC
D: TRBD2; V: TRBV9; size: -; J: TRBJ2-1; CDR3: CASSVGSGSVGNEQFF; DNA: TGTGCCAGCAGCGTAGGTAGCGGGAGCGTTGGTAATGAGCAGTTCTTC
D: -; V: TRBV6-5; size: -; J: TRBJ1-2; CDR3: CASSYSAGNYGYTF; DNA: TGTGCCAGCAGTTATTCGGCGGGGAACTATGGCTACACCTTC
D: -; V: TRBV5-4; size: once; J: TRBJ2-3; CDR3: CASSFRGPDTQYF; DNA: TGTGCCAGCAGCTTTCGGGGTCCAGATACGCAGTATTTT